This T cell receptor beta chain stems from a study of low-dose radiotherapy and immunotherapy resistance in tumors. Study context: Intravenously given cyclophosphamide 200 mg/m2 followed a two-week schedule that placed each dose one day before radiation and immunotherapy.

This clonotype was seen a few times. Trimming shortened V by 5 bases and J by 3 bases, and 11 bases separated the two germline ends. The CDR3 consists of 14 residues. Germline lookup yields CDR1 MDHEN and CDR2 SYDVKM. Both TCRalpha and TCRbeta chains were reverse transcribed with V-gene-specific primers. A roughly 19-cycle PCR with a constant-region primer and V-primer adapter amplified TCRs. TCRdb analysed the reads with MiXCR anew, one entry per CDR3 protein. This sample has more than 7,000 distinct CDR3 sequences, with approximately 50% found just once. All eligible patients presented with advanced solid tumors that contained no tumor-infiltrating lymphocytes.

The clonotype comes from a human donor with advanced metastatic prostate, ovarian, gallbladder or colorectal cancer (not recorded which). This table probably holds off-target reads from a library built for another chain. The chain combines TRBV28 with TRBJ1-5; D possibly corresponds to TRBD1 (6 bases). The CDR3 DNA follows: TGTGCCAGCAGTGTAGGACAGCTCAATCAGCCCCAGCATTTT. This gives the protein CASSVGQLNQPQHF.